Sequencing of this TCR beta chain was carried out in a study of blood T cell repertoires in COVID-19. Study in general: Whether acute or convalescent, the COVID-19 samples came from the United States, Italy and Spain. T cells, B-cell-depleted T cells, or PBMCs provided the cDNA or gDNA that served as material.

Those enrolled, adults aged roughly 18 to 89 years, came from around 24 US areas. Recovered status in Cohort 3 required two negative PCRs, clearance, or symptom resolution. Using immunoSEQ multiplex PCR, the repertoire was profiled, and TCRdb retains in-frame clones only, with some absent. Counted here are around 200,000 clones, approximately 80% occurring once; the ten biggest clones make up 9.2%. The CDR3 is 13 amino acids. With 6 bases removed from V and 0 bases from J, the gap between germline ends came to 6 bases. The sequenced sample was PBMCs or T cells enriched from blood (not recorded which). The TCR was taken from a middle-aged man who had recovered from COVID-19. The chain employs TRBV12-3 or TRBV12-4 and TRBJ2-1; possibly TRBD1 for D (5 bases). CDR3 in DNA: TGTGCCAGCAGGGACAACTCCTACAATGAGCAGTTCTTC. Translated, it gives CASRDNSYNEQFF.